This TCR beta chain came from a study of vaccination and CD4 T cells after COVID-19. Overall study: Culture controls were given either a CEFX pool, an HIV-1 Nef pool, or no peptide.

This clonotype turned up a few times. The target antigen is unknown. Treatment in this sample: approximately nine-day PBMC culture with coronavirus spike peptide pools or control peptides (ViraFEST assay). By negative selection, CD4+ T cells were isolated once culture had run for less than 13 days. CD4+ T cells that had been cultured provided DNA sequenced with the Oncomine TCR Beta short-read assay. TCRdb reanalysed the PCR reads using MiXCR and keeps one entry per CDR3 protein. Of about 14,000 distinct CDR3 sequences detected, roughly 44% appear once; the ten largest clones hold around 15%. The V gene's germline CDR1 is DFQATT and CDR2 SNEGSKA (reference sequence). The CDR3 is 14 residues long. V was trimmed by 3 bases and J by 2 bases, leaving 14 bases between them. Study outcomes and limitations: Data came from relatively few convalescent patients and lacked early post-infection timepoints. SARS-CoV-2-reactive clonotypes showed a nonsignificant median rise from about 20 to 38.

The sequenced material came from CD4+ T cells from blood, cultured in vitro. This chain connects TRBV20-1 to TRBJ2-7; D remains unclear. The clonotype was recovered from a human donor who had recovered from COVID-19. The CDR3 reads CSARDLRKTYEQYF. The DNA of the CDR3 is TGCAGTGCTAGGGACCTGAGGAAGACCTACGAGCAGTACTTC.